The T cell receptor beta chain under discussion was sequenced for a study of blood T cell repertoires in COVID-19. The V gene end was trimmed by 3 bases and the J gene end by 2 bases; junction bases not matched to a gene: 2. Germline V gene sequence: CDR1 SGHRS, CDR2 YFSETQ. The CDR3 length is 13 residues. The repertoire was sequenced with immunoSEQ multiplex PCR; TCRdb's copy has only in-frame clones and lacks some. The sample gives over 250,000 clones, nearly 90% of which show up once; around 0.92% is in the top ten. The chain employs TRBV5-1 and TRBJ2-7, with 7 bases fitting TRBD1. The receptor was isolated from a woman in her 30s who had recovered from COVID-19. Sequenced material: PBMCs or T cells enriched from blood (not recorded which). CDR3 sequence: CASSWGTAYEQYF. CDR3 DNA sequence: TGCGCCAGCAGCTGGGGGACAGCCTACGAGCAGTACTTC.